Sequencing of this T cell receptor beta chain was carried out in a study of human T cells and chemical hapten exposure (dated by TCRdb to about 2021). Describing the broader study: For sensitization, 2% DPC in acetone was applied to an approximately 2 cm by approximately 2 cm area of upper inner arm skin. Patients additionally received weekly therapeutic DPC doses to the scalp throughout the approximately 24-week study period. Patch tests used Finn chambers with 0.01% DPC on the upper back, scored after 6 days by International Contact Dermatitis Research Group standards. The mostly female patient cohort included alopecia areata with under or over 50% scalp involvement, alopecia totalis and alopecia universalis. Libraries were combined into a pool for sequencing, and differences in TCR yield between samples came mainly from small differences in library volumes within the pool. The study tracked peripheral blood TCR repertoire changes in vivo during primary and secondary sensitization to the hapten diphenylcyclopropenone (DPC) in alopecia patients. Blood was sampled from patients pre-sensitization (week 0) and at 2, 6 and about 24 weeks after DPC sensitization. About 30 alopecia patients provided blood for TCR sequencing at one to four time points (pre-sensitization, 2, 6 and 24 weeks). General findings and caveats noted by the study authors: After repeated subsampling, the strength of the expansion versus patch-test correlation and the threshold at which it became significant changed. Patch test score correlated positively with the number of PT1 expanded TCRs, reaching significance at thresholds 8, 16 and 32 but not at 4. Because every patient had alopecia, a presumed autoimmune disease, the patients' immune response might differ from that of healthy individuals. Expanded TCRs formed significantly more large CDR3 similarity clusters than pre-sensitization or healthy control sets, consistent with antigen-driven responses. The number of TCRs above 1 in 1000 frequency did not change with DPC sensitization; there was no evidence of global repertoire structure alterations.

This specimen's time point label, interpreted: patch test 1, 2 weeks after DPC sensitization. The sample's treatment or condition label, in plain terms: therapeutic diphenylcyclopropenone sensitization with weekly scalp DPC. At each patch-test visit, blood was drawn before the patch test was applied. Patients were considered eligible if aged 18 to 70, diagnosed with alopecia and deemed suitable for DPC therapy, and patients were excluded if pregnant. Total RNA was extracted from unfractionated whole blood collected in Tempus Blood RNA tubes. Clipping removes 4 bases from V and 7 bases from J, with 5 as the unmatched junction base count. The CDR3 contains 15 residues, cysteine and phenylalanine counted. Only CDR3 DNA is held: 45 bases, read in frame from base 1. The germline V gene encodes CDR1 SGHRS and CDR2 YFSETQ. The receptor library was made with RACE. The sequencer listed for this sample is NextSeq 500. During library preparation, unique molecular identifiers were attached to individual cDNA molecules so that TCRs could be counted quantitatively and reproducibly. Both TCR alpha and TCR beta chains were sequenced from each blood RNA sample. The authors' analysis ran thus. The median number of TCRs per sample was approximately 93,000, ranging from 23,224 to 690,600. V, J and CDR3 annotation of the TCR reads was carried out using the Decombinator software suite. For PS versus PT1 abundance plots, all samples were subsampled to the same number of TCRs (28,000). Expanded TCRs were defined as absent before sensitization and observed at least eight times at the 2-week time point. TCRdb redid the processing of the public reads, applying fastp at Q25 and MiXCR, and retained in-frame beta chains. Rows are unified per CDR3 protein, each entry keeping the most common DNA and genes. The V and J calls were not made by the authors but by TCRdb's processing. The sample profile shows 180,000 or so distinct CDR3 sequences; around 24% of them were found once. The ten largest make up 6% to 8% of the sample.

In its sample, this clonotype was seen a few times. Its antigen specificity is not known. There are no base qualities to consult, and no much larger clone falls within one base. The receptor was derived from a woman aged 45-65 years with alopecia areata. Some clones in this sample may be carry-over from other donors' samples. The source material was whole blood, sampled in connection with sensitization to the hapten diphenylcyclopropenone (DPC). The receptor chain draws on TRBV5-1 and TRBJ2-1, and 13 junctional nucleotides match TRBD2. CDR3 loop: CASSRTSGRENEQFF. In nucleotides, the sequence is TGCGCCAGCAGCCGAACTAGCGGGAGGGAGAATGAGCAGTTCTTC.